Presented here are 26 T cell receptor beta chains from one specimen sequenced in a study of beta chain features in type 1 diabetes listed by TCRdb under 2018. The library came from the immunoSEQ multiplex PCR assay. All of the isolated RNA was reverse transcribed with the High Capacity cDNA Reverse Transcription Kit, so expressed TCRB transcripts were sequenced. TCRdb's version of the immuneACCESS table is confined to in-frame rearrangements and falls short of the full clone set. An unresolved V gene accounts for under half of the shortfall where checked; the remainder is of unknown origin. The table for this sample lists hundreds of thousands of clones; 30% of them were counted only once. Jointly, the top ten make up roughly 0.066% of the sample. Material: naive CD4+ T cells from blood. The cell subset or site label on this specimen signifies: true naive CD4+ T cells. All receptors derive from a man in his late teens or twenties in good health.

This clone was observed a handful of times. The chain joins TRBV30 to TRBJ2-5; D not certain. V shed 0 bases and J shed 5 bases, with 13 bases lying between them. The CDR3 length is 14 residues. From germline, CDR1 is GTSNPN and CDR2 SVGIG (reference sequence). Here the CDR3 reads CAWSVVPHLETQYF. For the CDR3, the DNA is TGTGCCTGGAGTGTAGTCCCGCACTTGGAGACCCAGTACTTC.

This clone was picked up a small number of times. The gene calls are TRBV7-8 and TRBJ2-6, with a weak D call TRBD1 (5 bases). The CDR3 totals 15 residues. Trimming took 5 bases from V and 1 from J, leaving 9 bases between them. The germline gives CDR1 SGHVS, CDR2 FQNEAQ. Here the CDR3 reads CASSTRVSGANVLTF. DNA of the CDR3: TGTGCCAGCAGCACCAGGGTTTCTGGGGCCAACGTCCTGACTTTC.

The chain employs TRBV2 and TRBJ2-6; D is perhaps TRBD2 (5 bases). Germline CDR1 SNHLY, CDR2 FYNNEI. V shed 8 bases and J shed 2 bases, with 13 bases lying between them. CDR3 length: 15 amino acids. The CDR3 spells CASSRTFPGANVLTF. CDR3 nucleotides: TGTGCCAGCTCCCGGACTTTCCCTGGGGCCAACGTCCTGACTTTC.

The table lists this clone with a few counts. The V and J genes are TRBV4-2 and TRBJ1-2; TRBD1 matches 7 bases. The CDR3 extends over 14 amino acids. Trimming cost V 2 bases and J 8 bases; bases outside gene matches: 8. Germline V gene data show CDR1 as LGHNA and CDR2 as YNFKEQ. As DNA, the CDR3 is TGTGCCAGCAGCCAAACCGGGACAGTGCCCGGCTACACCTTC. It translates to CASSQTGTVPGYTF.

In this sample, this clone turned up a few times. Other nucleotide sequences from this sample produce the same CDR3. This chain connects TRBV5-1 to TRBJ2-5, with unresolved D. Germline values: CDR1 SGHRS, CDR2 YFSETQ. The germline V and J ends were trimmed by 0 bases and 5 bases, with 5 bases remaining between them. CDR3 size: 12 residues. CDR3 residues: CASSLGLETQYF. As DNA, the CDR3 is TGCGCCAGCAGCTTGGGATTGGAGACCCAGTACTTC.

This clone was detected only a few times. The genes are TRBV29-1 and TRBJ1-1, with D perhaps TRBD1 (5 bases). Germline values: CDR1 SQVTM, CDR2 ANQGSEA. The CDR3 sequence is 13 residues long. The V end was cut by 5 bases, the J end by 4 bases, with 14 bases between. The CDR3 DNA is TGCAGCGTTTTGGGGGTTTATAGCACTGAAGCTTTCTTT. As protein: CSVLGVYSTEAFF.

The chain combines TRBV30 with TRBJ2-7; 8 bases align to TRBD1. V gave up 3 bases and J gave up 1 base; unmatched junction bases: 8. From germline, CDR1 is GTSNPN and CDR2 SVGIG (reference sequence). The CDR3 extends over 15 amino acids. CDR3 DNA sequence: TGTGCCTGGAGGGTAATCGGACAGGGTTCCTACGAGCAGTACTTC. Translating gives CAWRVIGQGSYEQYF.

The CDR3 bases are TGTGCCAGCAGTTTTCAGCCCCCCTACGAGCAGTACTTC. This codes for CASSFQPPYEQYF. The chain carries TRBV27 and TRBJ2-7; no firm D call. The CDR3 is made up of 13 amino acids. The germline V and J ends were trimmed by 3 bases and 2 bases, with 8 bases remaining between them. In germline, CDR1 is MNHEY, CDR2 SMNVEV (reference sequence).

There are a few counts of this clone. Here the CDR3 reads CAWSEGSSYGYTF. CDR3 sequence (DNA): TGTGCCTGGAGTGAAGGCAGTAGCTATGGCTACACCTTC. The chain carries TRBV30 and TRBJ1-2; D remains unclear. Trimming took 1 base from V and 4 from J, leaving 10 bases between them. This CDR3 region has 13 residues. CDR1 is GTSNPN and CDR2 is SVGIG in the germline V gene (reference sequence).

This clone was seen only a few times. J is TRBJ1-2 and V is TRBV5-6, with D possibly matching TRBD1 (5 bases). This CDR3 is 13 amino acids long. Germline assignment: CDR1 SGHDT and CDR2 YYEEEE. V gave up 2 bases and J gave up 6 bases, with 11 bases separating them. The CDR3 DNA reads TGTGCCAGCAGCTTTCCCGGGACGAATGGCTACACCTTC. Protein product: CASSFPGTNGYTF.

This clone has only a few counts. The genes are TRBV27 and TRBJ2-1, with 9 bases matching TRBD2. Germline lookup yields CDR1 MNHEY and CDR2 SMNVEV (reference sequence). The trim removed 0 bases at V and 8 bases at J, leaving 5 bases unmatched. The CDR3 consists of 15 residues. The CDR3, as DNA: TGTGCCAGCAGTTTATCTTGGGGACTAGCAGATGAGCAGTTCTTC. The encoded protein is CASSLSWGLADEQFF.

This clone was picked up a small number of times. The V call is TRBV29-1, the J call TRBJ2-7; TRBD2 might be the D (6 bases). Germline V lookup: CDR1 SQVTM, CDR2 ANQGSEA. The CDR3 is made up of 13 amino acids. The V gene lost 5 bases and the J gene lost 2 bases, with 13 bases spanning the gap. The CDR3 reads CSVSAGSTYEQYF. CDR3 in DNA: TGCAGCGTTTCTGCGGGATCAACCTACGAGCAGTACTTC.

The chain combines TRBV7-2 with TRBJ1-1, with D perhaps matching TRBD1 (5 bases). CDR3 length equals 17 residues. Trimming left V 1 base short and J 3 bases short, with 18 bases between. Germline V gene sequence: CDR1 SGHTA, CDR2 FQGNSA. The CDR3 DNA reads TGTGCCAGCAGCTTAGGGCGGACACGACCCCGGGACACTGAAGCTTTCTTT. Amino acids: CASSLGRTRPRDTEAFF. Using reference TRBV7-2 and TRBJ1-1 for the parts outside the CDR3, the full variable domain is GAGVSQSPSNKVTEKGKDVELRCDPISGHTALYWYRQSLGQGLEFLIYFQGNSAPDKSGLPSDRFSAERTGGSVSTLTIQRTQQEDSAVYLCASSLGRTRPRDTEAFFGQGTRLTVV.

Comment on this clone: The junction does not match germline at one end; this may be a read error. The rearrangement joins TRBV5-6 to TRBJ2-1; D tentatively fits TRBD1 or TRBD2 (5 bases each). The germline CDR1 and CDR2 sequences are SGHDT and YYEEEE. The CDR3 is 12 amino acids. The CDR3 bases are TGTGCCAGCAGCTTGGGGGACCAGCAAGCGATCTTC. As protein: CASSLGDQQAIF.

There are a few counts of this clone. The chain recombines TRBV7-2 with TRBJ2-4, with D possibly being TRBD1 (5 bases). This CDR3 has 13 amino acids. The germline CDR1 and CDR2 sequences are SGHTA and FQGNSA. The V and J ends lost 5 bases and 7 bases respectively, with 12 bases between them. CDR3 region: CASSEGATNIQYF. As DNA, the CDR3 is TGTGCCAGCAGCGAAGGGGCTACGAACATTCAGTACTTC.

The rearrangement joins TRBV2 to TRBJ2-1; TRBD2 is a possible D gene (5 bases). The V gene's germline CDR1 is SNHLY and CDR2 FYNNEI. This CDR3 is built from 12 residues. Trimming stripped 6 bases from V and 4 bases from J, with 7 bases between. CDR3 loop: CASRDSYNEQFF. CDR3 sequence (DNA): TGTGCCAGCAGGGACTCGTACAATGAGCAGTTCTTC.

This chain uses TRBV11-1 with TRBJ2-7; possible D gene TRBD1, 6 bases. Trimming removed 5 bases from V and 5 bases from J, with 16 bases in between. This CDR3 has 14 residues. In germline, CDR1 is SGHAT, CDR2 FQDESV (reference sequence). The DNA of the CDR3 is TGTGCCAGCAGCGGCTGGGGGAACAGGGACGAGCAGTACTTC. Amino acid sequence: CASSGWGNRDEQYF. Full variable domain (outside the CDR3, taken from reference TRBV11-1 and TRBJ2-7): EAEVAQSPRYKITEKSQAVAFWCDPISGHATLYWYRQILGQGPELLVQFQDESVVDDSQLPKDRFSAERLKGVDSTLKIQPAELGDSAMYLCASSGWGNRDEQYFGPGTRLTVT.

This clone was counted only a few times. At one boundary the junction diverges from the germline segment, which might be a read error. The chain links TRBV7-7 to TRBJ2-5, with 7 bases matching TRBD1. CDR1 SSHAT and CDR2 FNYEAQ come from the germline V gene (reference sequence). The CDR3 contains 13 residues. The CDR3 loop reads CASSQDRLETQYF. As DNA, the CDR3 is TGTGCTAGCAGCCAGGACAGGTTAGAGACCCAGTACTTC.

This clone was seen more than once but under ten times. The chain couples TRBV4-1 to TRBJ2-7; D gene ambiguous. The germline V gene encodes CDR1 MGHRA and CDR2 YSYEKL. V dropped 0 bases and J dropped 6 bases, with 15 bases sitting between them. The CDR3 consists of 15 residues. CDR3 region: CASSQDARPRGEQYF. Written as DNA, the CDR3 is TGCGCCAGCAGCCAAGACGCGAGGCCTCGTGGCGAGCAGTACTTC.

The chain joins TRBV7-3 to TRBJ2-4, with TRBD1 identical over 11 bases. The CDR3 consists of 15 residues. J was trimmed by 6 bases and V by 5 bases; bases with no gene match: 6. The germline CDR1 and CDR2 sequences are SGHTA and FQGTGA. Here the CDR3 reads CASSLRTGGGNIQYF. The CDR3 coding sequence is TGTGCCAGCAGCCTCCGGACAGGGGGCGGAAACATTCAGTACTTC.

This clone was picked up a small number of times. The V and J genes are TRBV9 and TRBJ2-5; 8 bases line up with TRBD1. Germline V CDR1 and CDR2: SGDLS, YYNGEE. The CDR3 spans 15 residues. After removal of 3 bases from V and 5 bases from J, the junction contained 9 bases not matched to a gene. As DNA, the CDR3 is TGTGCCAGCAGCGCAGAGACAGGGGAATGGGAGACCCAGTACTTC. Translated, it gives CASSAETGEWETQYF.

This clone was detected a few times. In the same sample, other DNA sequences code for this CDR3. The chain recombines TRBV7-2 with TRBJ2-1; the D is unclear. Trimming removed 1 base from V and 4 bases from J, with 8 bases in between. CDR1 and CDR2 from the germline V gene are SGHTA and FQGNSA. This CDR3 is built from 14 residues. The chain's CDR3 is CASSLESHYNEQFF. The CDR3 bases are TGTGCCAGCAGCTTAGAAAGTCATTACAATGAGCAGTTCTTC.

The V and J genes are TRBV2 and TRBJ2-4; 7 bases line up with TRBD1. The CDR3 loop spans 13 amino acids. Germline loops: CDR1 SNHLY, CDR2 FYNNEI. V shed 7 bases, J shed 9 bases, and the junction held 9 bases outside the gene matches. For the CDR3, the DNA is TGTGCCAGCATGGTCACAGGGGCGGCCATTCAGTACTTC. It yields the protein CASMVTGAAIQYF. The full variable domain, completed using reference TRBV2 and TRBJ2-4, is EPEVTQTPSHQVTQMGQEVILRCVPISNHLYFYWYRQILGQKVEFLVSFYNNEISEKSEIFDDQFSVERPDGSNFTLKIRSTKLEDSAMYFCASMVTGAAIQYFGAGTRLSVL.

The rearrangement joins TRBV30 to TRBJ2-1; 8 bases align to TRBD2. With 2 bases clipped from V and 7 bases from J, the junction kept 7 bases outside the gene matches. The CDR3 length is 14 residues. Germline CDR1 is GTSNPN and CDR2 is SVGIG (reference sequence). The CDR3 nucleotides read TGTGCCTGGAGTAGAGGACTAGCACGAAATGAGCAGTTCTTC. Protein sequence: CAWSRGLARNEQFF.

This chain connects TRBV30 to TRBJ2-1; D not resolved. CDR1 GTSNPN and CDR2 SVGIG come from the germline V gene (reference sequence). This CDR3 contains 15 residues. Trimming pared 1 base from V and 0 bases from J, leaving 10 bases between. CDR3 DNA: TGTGCCTGGAGTGGCCAAGGCCGCTCCTACAATGAGCAGTTCTTC. Its translation: CAWSGQGRSYNEQFF.

V and J are TRBV9 and TRBJ1-4; possible D gene TRBD1, 5 bases. The CDR3 is made up of 16 amino acids. V lost 3 bases to trimming and J lost 10 bases, with 22 bases between them. Germline loops: CDR1 SGDLS, CDR2 YYNGEE. DNA for the CDR3: TGTGCCAGCAGCGCCTCCGAGGGTAGGGTTCAGGGAAAACTGTTTTTT. Protein sequence: CASSASEGRVQGKLFF.